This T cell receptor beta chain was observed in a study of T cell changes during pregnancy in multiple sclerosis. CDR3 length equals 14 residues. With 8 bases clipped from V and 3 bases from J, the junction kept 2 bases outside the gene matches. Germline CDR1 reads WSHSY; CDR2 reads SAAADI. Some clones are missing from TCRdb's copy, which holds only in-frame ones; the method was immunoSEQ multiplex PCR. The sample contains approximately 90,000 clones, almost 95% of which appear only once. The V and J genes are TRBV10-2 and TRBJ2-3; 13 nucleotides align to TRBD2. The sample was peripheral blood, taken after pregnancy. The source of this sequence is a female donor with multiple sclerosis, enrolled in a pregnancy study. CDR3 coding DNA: TGCGCCAGCCAGACTAGCGGGAGGACAGATACGCAGTATTTT. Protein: CASQTSGRTDTQYF.